Below, 5 T cell receptor beta chains from the same sample are listed, as sequenced in a study of T cell clonality in common variable immunodeficiency. TCRdb's table, derived via immunoSEQ multiplex PCR, lists solely in-frame clones and lacks some. Recorded here are tens of thousands of clones, none singletons. The sequenced material came from peripheral blood mononuclear cells. The receptors were gathered from a person aged 18 to 75 in good health.

At least ten counts were recorded for this clone. The CDR3 here is CASSLRVDTQYF. The DNA read from the CDR3 is TGTGCCAGCAGCTTACGGGTAGATACG. The chain is built from TRBV7-9 and TRBJ2-3, with no clear D. The read ends 3 residues early relative to the CDR3; the germline J gene fills the gap. In germline, CDR1 is SEHNR, CDR2 FQNEAQ (reference sequence). The CDR3 is 12 amino acids. V was pared by 2 bases and J by 5 bases, with 5 bases between.

This clone was recorded many times. From the germline J gene comes the end of the CDR3, since the read stops 3 residues before it. The chain links TRBV5-6 to TRBJ1-6; D possibly corresponds to TRBD1 (5 bases). Trimming removed 2 bases at V and 9 bases at J, with 9 bases between. This CDR3 has 13 amino acids. Germline lookup yields CDR1 SGHDT and CDR2 YYEEEE. The sequenced CDR3 bases are TGTGCCAGCAGCTTCGAACAGGTTTCACCC. This codes for CASSFEQVSP. The full CDR3 sequence reads CASSFEQVSPLHF.

This clone was seen a few times. Sequencing ends 3 residues short of the CDR3 end; the germline J gene provides the rest. The J gene is TRBJ1-2, the V gene TRBV7-9; D unclear. Germline V gene lookup returns CDR1 SEHNR and CDR2 FQNEAQ (reference sequence). The CDR3 covers 15 residues. CDR3 DNA (partial): TGTGCCAGCAGCTTACGTAGCGGGAGGCATGATACC. Translation gives CASSLRSGRHDT. In full, the CDR3 reads CASSLRSGRHDTYTF.

This clone was counted many times. The sequence runs out 3 residues before the end of the CDR3; the remainder is reconstructed from the germline J gene. V gene TRBV11-2 combines with J gene TRBJ1-1; D uncertain. CDR1 and CDR2 (germline): SGHAT, FQNNGV. The CDR3 spans 12 residues. Trimming removed 4 bases at V and 0 bases at J, with 3 bases between. This CDR3 reads CASSYMNTEAFF. The covered CDR3 bases are TGTGCCAGCAGCTATATGAACACTGAA.

This clone occurred many times. The read stops 3 residues short of the end of the CDR3; the missing end is completed from the germline J gene. The rearrangement uses TRBV2 and TRBJ2-5, with TRBD2 identical over 8 bases. The CDR3 runs to 15 residues. Germline CDR1 and CDR2: SNHLY and FYNNEI. The junction had 11 bases not matched to a gene; V was cut back by 6 bases and J by 5 bases. CDR3 DNA, as far as it was read: TGTGCCAGCAGCCCCGGCAAGCGGGAGTCGGAGACC. Encoded protein: CASSPGKRESET. The complete CDR3 protein is CASSPGKRESETQYF.